The clone carrying this TCR beta chain appeared many times. This sample is drawn from a study of read filtering for tumor transcriptome and immune sequencing. From around 0.4 ug of RNA, a library with molecular barcoded alpha/delta and beta/gamma adaptors was made. TCRdb re-analysed the reads in MiXCR, keeping a single row per CDR3 protein. The top ten clones hold 15% of a sample with tens of thousands of distinct CDR3 sequences, approximately 18% of them seen once. V was pared by 3 bases and J by 1 base, with 10 bases of the junction left unmatched. Germline loops: CDR1 DFQATT, CDR2 SNEGSKA (reference sequence). This CDR3 contains 16 residues.

The chain is built from TRBV20-1 and TRBJ2-3; TRBD2 matches 7 bases. Sequencing was carried out using a population of CD138-negative cells sorted from bone marrow. The TCR was taken from a donor at least 40 years old with multiple myeloma. The CDR3 region has the DNA TGCAGTGCTAGTCCCTCTCTGGGGGGGGGCACAGATACGCAGTATTTT. This sequence encodes CSASPSLGGGTDTQYF.